This TCR beta chain was identified during a study of Graves' ophthalmopathy and Graves' hyperthyroidism. Beta-chain TCR CDR3 regions were amplified from RNA transcripts. A first-round RT-PCR used HTBI primers, followed by a second-round multiplex PCR. Using its own MiXCR run on the multiplex PCR reads, TCRdb lists one record per CDR3 protein. The sample yields over a million distinct CDR3 sequences, 35% to 40% seen once. Trimming stripped 0 bases from V and 2 bases from J, with 16 bases between. CDR3 size: 17 residues. Germline V lookup: CDR1 LNHDA, CDR2 SQIVND (reference sequence). The V and J genes are TRBV19 and TRBJ1-1; a possible D gene is TRBD1 (5 bases). The clonotype was recovered from an adult man with Graves' hyperthyroidism. Sequenced material: peripheral blood or thyroid tissue (not recorded which). The CDR3 reads CASSIDWRSGGNTEAFF. Written as DNA, the CDR3 is TGTGCCAGTAGTATAGATTGGAGGAGCGGGGGAAACACTGAAGCTTTCTTT.